The 22 T cell receptor beta chains in this list originate from one sample, sequenced in a study of blood T cell repertoires in COVID-19. Data came from immunoSEQ multiplex PCR; TCRdb stores just in-frame clones and leaves some out. The data contain approximately 65,000 clones, about four fifths of them singletons. Sequencing input: PBMCs or T cells enriched from blood (not recorded which). These receptors originate from a woman between 40 and 55 years old with acute COVID-19.

The J gene is TRBJ1-3, the V gene TRBV4-2; a possible D gene is TRBD1 (5 bases). The V and J ends lost 1 base and 0 bases respectively, with 16 bases between them. Germline lookup yields CDR1 LGHNA and CDR2 YNFKEQ. The CDR3 sequence is 18 residues long. DNA for the CDR3: TGTGCCAGCAGCCAAGCTTCGAAGGGGCCGAGCTCTGGAAACACCATATATTTT. As protein: CASSQASKGPSSGNTIYF.

The V and J genes are TRBV5-1 and TRBJ1-2, with TRBD1 matching 9 bases. This CDR3 spans 14 amino acids. CDR1 and CDR2 (germline): SGHRS, YFSETQ. Trimming removed 4 bases from V and 5 bases from J; junction bases left unmatched: 6. CDR3 sequence (DNA): TGCGCCAGCAGCCATACAGGGGGCACGTATGGCTACACCTTC. Residues: CASSHTGGTYGYTF. The entire variable domain, with the rest obtained from reference TRBV5-1 and TRBJ1-2, is as follows: KAGVTQTPRYLIKTRGQQVTLSCSPISGHRSVSWYQQTPGQGLQFLFEYFSETQRNKGNFPGRFSGRQFSNSRSEMNVSTLELGDSALYLCASSHTGGTYGYTFGSGTRLTVV.

The chain carries TRBV18 and TRBJ1-4, with D possibly matching TRBD1 (5 bases). Trimming took 1 base from V and 0 from J, leaving 9 bases between them. This CDR3 has 16 residues. Per the germline V gene, CDR1 is KGHSH and CDR2 is LQKENI. The DNA of the CDR3 is TGTGCCAGCTCACCACTGGGGACTGCAACTAATGAAAAACTGTTTTTT. Protein product: CASSPLGTATNEKLFF. Full variable domain (remainder filled in from reference TRBV18 and TRBJ1-4): NAGVMQNPRHLVRRRGQEARLRCSPMKGHSHVYWYRQLPEEGLKFMVYLQKENIIDESGMPKERFSAEFPKEGPSILRIQQVVRGDSAAYFCASSPLGTATNEKLFFGSGTQLSVL.

This clone has just a few counts. CDR3 loop: CASGPGQGTDTQYF. DNA of the CDR3: TGTGCTAGTGGGCCTGGACAGGGGACAGATACGCAGTATTTT. The chain recombines TRBV12-5 with TRBJ2-3; the match to TRBD1 covers 9 bases. Germline-derived CDR1 and CDR2 are LGHNT and FRNRAP. This CDR3 is 14 amino acids long. Losses at the gene ends were 6 bases for V and 3 bases for J; bases not matched to a gene: 4.

V gene TRBV5-1 combines with J gene TRBJ2-5; possible D gene TRBD1, 6 bases. The V gene lost 4 bases and the J gene lost 3 bases, with 13 bases spanning the gap. Germline V lookup: CDR1 SGHRS, CDR2 YFSETQ. This CDR3 is 14 amino acids long. The CDR3 sequence: CASSPAGGKETQYF. CDR3 in DNA: TGCGCCAGCAGCCCGGCTGGGGGCAAAGAGACCCAGTACTTC.

The rearrangement joins TRBV7-9 to TRBJ2-1; the match to TRBD2 covers 9 bases. The germline V gene encodes CDR1 SEHNR and CDR2 FQNEAQ (reference sequence). This CDR3 region has 17 residues. V trimming: 1 base; J trimming: 0 bases; junction bases outside the gene matches: 4. The CDR3 coding sequence is TGTGCCAGCAGCTTAGAGCGACTAGCGGACTCCTACAATGAGCAGTTCTTC. Translating it yields CASSLERLADSYNEQFF.

As to this clone: Additional DNA sequences in this sample encode the identical CDR3. The rearrangement joins TRBV14 to TRBJ1-1, with 7 nucleotides matching TRBD1. The germline V gene has CDR1 SGHDN and CDR2 FVKESK. This CDR3 has 13 amino acids. J lost 5 bases, V lost 1 base, and 1 base had no gene match. CDR3 sequence: CASSQGRGTEAFF. The CDR3 DNA sequence: TGTGCCAGCAGCCAAGGCAGGGGGACTGAAGCTTTCTTT.

This clone was recorded a few times. This sequence joins TRBV27 and TRBJ2-3, with no clear D. Germline V gene sequence: CDR1 MNHEY, CDR2 SMNVEV (reference sequence). CDR3 size: 15 residues. V lost 4 bases and J 1 base, leaving 12 bases between the germline ends. This CDR3 reads CASSSTLYGTDTQYF. The CDR3 DNA follows: TGTGCCAGCAGTTCCACCCTCTACGGCACAGATACGCAGTATTTT.

The V gene is TRBV2, the J gene TRBJ2-5; possibly TRBD1 for D (6 bases). The CDR3 spans 15 residues. Germline V gives CDR1 SNHLY, CDR2 FYNNEI. The V end was cut by 7 bases, the J end by 2 bases, with 17 bases between. CDR3 region: CASTPPDRRQETQYF. The CDR3 DNA reads TGTGCCAGCACCCCCCCCGACAGGAGACAAGAGACCCAGTACTTC. Complete variable domain (other parts from reference TRBV2 and TRBJ2-5): EPEVTQTPSHQVTQMGQEVILRCVPISNHLYFYWYRQILGQKVEFLVSFYNNEISEKSEIFDDQFSVERPDGSNFTLKIRSTKLEDSAMYFCASTPPDRRQETQYFGPGTRLLVL.

The rearrangement uses TRBV3-1 (or the pseudogene TRBV3-2) and TRBJ2-3; TRBD2 is a possible D gene (6 bases). The CDR3 totals 19 residues. V was cut by 0 bases and J by 0 bases, with 19 bases left in between. The V gene's germline CDR1 is LGHDT and CDR2 YNNKEL (reference sequence). CDR3 residues: CASSQERDSPRSSTDTQYF. The CDR3 coding sequence is TGTGCCAGCAGCCAAGAGAGGGACTCTCCGAGATCTAGCACAGATACGCAGTATTTT.

This clone was seen a few times. The V call is TRBV27, the J call TRBJ2-1; 9 nucleotides align to TRBD1. Per the germline V gene, CDR1 is MNHEY and CDR2 is SMNVEV (reference sequence). V was pared by 3 bases and J by 7 bases, with 4 bases of the junction left unmatched. This CDR3 spans 14 amino acids. The CDR3 loop reads CASSLGQGGNEQFF. The CDR3, as DNA: TGTGCCAGCAGTTTGGGACAGGGAGGGAATGAGCAGTTCTTC.

This clone occurred a few times. V and J are TRBV29-1 and TRBJ2-1, with D possibly being TRBD1 (7 bases). Trimming removed 1 base at V and 4 bases at J, with 11 bases between. Germline CDR1 SQVTM, CDR2 ANQGSEA. The CDR3 extends over 14 amino acids. CDR3 loop: CSVEGRGVYNEQFF. The CDR3 DNA reads TGCAGCGTTGAAGGCAGGGGGGTTTACAATGAGCAGTTCTTC.

J is TRBJ2-5 and V is TRBV2; D possibly corresponds to TRBD1 (5 bases). V shed 7 bases and J shed 1 base, with 7 bases lying between them. Per the germline V gene, CDR1 is SNHLY and CDR2 is FYNNEI. This CDR3 region has 12 residues. Here the CDR3 reads CASIGAQETQYF. The CDR3 DNA follows: TGTGCCAGCATTGGGGCCCAAGAGACCCAGTACTTC. Together with reference TRBV2 and TRBJ2-5, the CDR3 gives the full variable domain: EPEVTQTPSHQVTQMGQEVILRCVPISNHLYFYWYRQILGQKVEFLVSFYNNEISEKSEIFDDQFSVERPDGSNFTLKIRSTKLEDSAMYFCASIGAQETQYFGPGTRLLVL.

The sample holds one count of this clone. CDR3 amino acids: CASSQRTSGTGELFF. CDR3 in DNA: TGTGCCAGCAGCCAAAGGACTAGCGGGACCGGGGAGCTGTTTTTT. The chain combines TRBV14 with TRBJ2-2; TRBD2 aligns across 11 bases. CDR3 size: 15 residues. Trimming cost V 2 bases and J 5 bases; bases outside gene matches: 1. Germline values: CDR1 SGHDN, CDR2 FVKESK.

On this clone itself: Other DNA sequences in this specimen translate into the identical CDR3. This sequence joins TRBV6-5 and TRBJ2-1; the D gene is possibly TRBD2 (5 bases). Germline CDR1 reads MNHEY; CDR2 reads SVGAGI. This CDR3 is built from 14 residues. The ends were cut back, 5 bases at V and 2 bases at J, with 10 bases in the middle. This CDR3 reads CASSTSGTYNEQFF. As DNA, the CDR3 is TGTGCCAGCAGTACGAGCGGAACCTACAATGAGCAGTTCTTC.

This clone was detected only a few times. J is TRBJ1-5 and V is TRBV18; D gene ambiguous. The germline V gene encodes CDR1 KGHSH and CDR2 LQKENI. This CDR3 contains 16 residues. The V gene lost 3 bases and the J gene lost 6 bases, with 18 bases spanning the gap. CDR3 region: CASSPNPRTGSQPQHF. The CDR3 DNA reads TGTGCCAGCTCACCTAACCCCCGTACGGGATCTCAGCCCCAGCATTTT.

The chain couples TRBV28 to TRBJ2-5; a possible D gene is TRBD2 (5 bases). V was clipped by 3 bases and J by 3 bases, with 8 bases between them. The CDR3 covers 13 residues. The V gene's germline CDR1 is MDHEN and CDR2 SYDVKM. CDR3 DNA: TGTGCCAGCAGTTTGCGGGCGGAAGAGACCCAGTACTTC. This codes for CASSLRAEETQYF.

This chain connects TRBV5-5 to TRBJ1-5; TRBD1 agrees at 9 bases. In germline, CDR1 is SGHKS, CDR2 YYEKEE (reference sequence). V shed 3 bases, J shed 5 bases, and the junction held 9 bases outside the gene matches. The CDR3 sequence is 16 residues long. In nucleotides, the CDR3 is TGTGCCAGCAGCTCGGCCTACAGGGGGCCCGATCAGCCCCAGCATTTT. This translates into CASSSAYRGPDQPQHF.

A single count supports this clone. The rearrangement links TRBV4-1 to TRBJ2-2, with TRBD2 matching over 8 bases. This CDR3 contains 14 residues. V was clipped by 11 bases and J by 1 base; unmatched bases: 6. CDR1 is MGHRA, CDR2 YSYEKL, per germline. Written as DNA, the CDR3 is TGCGCCGGTAGCGGGGCACTGAACACCGGGGAGCTGTTTTTT. Translation: CAGSGALNTGELFF.

This clone appeared once. This chain connects TRBV12-3 or TRBV12-4 to TRBJ2-5; 7 nucleotides agree with TRBD2. The CDR3 covers 13 residues. Trimming cost V 6 bases and J 10 bases; bases outside gene matches: 11. CDR3 DNA sequence: TGTGCCAGCAGCCCGGGACTAACCCTGGACCAGTACTTC. It translates to CASSPGLTLDQYF.

The chain carries TRBV18 and TRBJ1-4; D might be TRBD1 (6 bases). Germline V gene sequence: CDR1 KGHSH, CDR2 LQKENI. This CDR3 has 15 amino acids. V lost 4 bases and J lost 2, with 11 bases in between. The CDR3 sequence: CASSQQGWTNEKLFF. The CDR3 DNA reads as TGTGCCAGCTCACAACAGGGATGGACTAATGAAAAACTGTTTTTT.

This clone was observed a handful of times. This sequence joins TRBV5-1 and TRBJ1-4, with D maybe TRBD1 (5 bases). With 3 bases removed from V and 7 bases from J, the gap between germline ends came to 10 bases. The length of the CDR3 is 13 residues. Germline CDR1 reads SGHRS; CDR2 reads YFSETQ. In DNA form, the CDR3 reads TGCGCCAGCAGCTGGGCTACAGGTGAAAAACTGTTTTTT. It is translated as CASSWATGEKLFF. Filled out from reference TRBV5-1 and TRBJ1-4, the complete variable domain reads KAGVTQTPRYLIKTRGQQVTLSCSPISGHRSVSWYQQTPGQGLQFLFEYFSETQRNKGNFPGRFSGRQFSNSRSEMNVSTLELGDSALYLCASSWATGEKLFFGSGTQLSVL.